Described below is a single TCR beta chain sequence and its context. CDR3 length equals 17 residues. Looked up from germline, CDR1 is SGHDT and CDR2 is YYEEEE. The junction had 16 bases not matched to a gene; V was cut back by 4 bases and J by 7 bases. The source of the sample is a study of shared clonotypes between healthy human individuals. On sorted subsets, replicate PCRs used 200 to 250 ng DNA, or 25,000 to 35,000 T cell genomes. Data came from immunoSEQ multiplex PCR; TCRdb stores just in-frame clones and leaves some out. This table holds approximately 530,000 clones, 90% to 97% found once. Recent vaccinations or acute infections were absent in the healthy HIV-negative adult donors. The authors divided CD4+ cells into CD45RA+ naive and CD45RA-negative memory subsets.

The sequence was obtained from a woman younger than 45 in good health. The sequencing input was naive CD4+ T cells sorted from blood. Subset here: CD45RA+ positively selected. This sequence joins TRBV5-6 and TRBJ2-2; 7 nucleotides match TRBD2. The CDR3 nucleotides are TGTGCCAGCAGCCCCCCGGAGGGGAGGGAAATCGGCGGGGAGCTGTTTTTT. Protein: CASSPPEGREIGGELFF.